The clone carrying this TCR beta chain qualifies as medium-sized (0.01 to 0.1%). Its antigen remains unknown. This sample is part of a study of vaccination and CD4 T cells after COVID-19. As for the study in general: Overlapping peptides covering the spike proteins of SARS-CoV-2, HCoV-NL63, HCoV-OC43 and HCoV-229E were added to stimulate cells.

Whole-study findings and limits: Median reactive clonotypes, those recognizing SARS-CoV-2, rose from around 20 to 38, not significantly.

Sample treatment: approximately nine-day PBMC culture with coronavirus spike peptide pools or control peptides (ViraFEST assay). CD4+ T cells that came from the unexposed donor were collected before the COVID-19 pandemic (2011-2018). ViraFEST relied on peptide pools to expand antigen-specific T cells; the TCRs were sequenced afterward. Cultured CD4+ T cell DNA was sequenced using the Oncomine TCR Beta short-read assay. Investigators isolated genomic DNA from cultured CD4+ T cells. A single record per CDR3 protein comes from TCRdb applying MiXCR to the PCR reads. This table holds 6,000 to 8,500 distinct CDR3 sequences, approximately 35% found once. This receptor was obtained from a human donor in good health. Sequencing was carried out using CD4+ T cells from blood, cultured in vitro.

As DNA, the CDR3 is TGCAGTGCTAGCCCCAAGGGACAGGGCTTAGGTGGCTACACCTTC. Amino acids: CSASPKGQGLGGYTF. The chain links TRBV20-1 to TRBJ1-2; 9 positions match TRBD1. The trim removed 3 bases at V and 7 bases at J, leaving 12 bases unmatched. CDR1 DFQATT and CDR2 SNEGSKA come from the germline V gene (reference sequence). This CDR3 contains 15 residues.